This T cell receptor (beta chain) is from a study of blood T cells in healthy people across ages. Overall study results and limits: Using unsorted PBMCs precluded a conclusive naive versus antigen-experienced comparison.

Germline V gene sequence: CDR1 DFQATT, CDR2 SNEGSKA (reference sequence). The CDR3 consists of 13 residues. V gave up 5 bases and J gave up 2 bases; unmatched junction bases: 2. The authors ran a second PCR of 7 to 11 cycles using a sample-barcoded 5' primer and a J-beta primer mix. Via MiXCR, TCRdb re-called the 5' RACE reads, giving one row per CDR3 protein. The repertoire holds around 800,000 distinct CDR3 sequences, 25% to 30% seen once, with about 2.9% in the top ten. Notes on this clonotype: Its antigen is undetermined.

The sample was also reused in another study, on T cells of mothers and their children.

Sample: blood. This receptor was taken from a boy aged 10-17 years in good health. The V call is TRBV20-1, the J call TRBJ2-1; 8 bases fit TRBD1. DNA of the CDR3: TGCAGTGCTCCGGGACAGGCCTACAATGAGCAGTTCTTC. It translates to CSAPGQAYNEQFF.